This TCR beta chain was identified during a study of blood T cells in healthy people across ages. The germline gives CDR1 MNHNS, CDR2 SASEGT. The CDR3 sequence is 16 residues long. V dropped 2 bases and J dropped 0 bases, with 12 bases sitting between them. This clonotype came up a few times. PCR was performed a second time for roughly 7 to 12 cycles using a sample-barcoded 5' primer and a J-beta primer mix. Each cDNA molecule, via a template-switch adaptor with 12 random nucleotides, was tagged. TCRdb re-derived calls from the 5' RACE reads in MiXCR, one entry per CDR3 protein. The table records 450,000 to 600,000 distinct CDR3 sequences, about 26% of them present only once. The data were also submitted as part of a second study, on T cells of mothers and their children. As that study records: In the second PCR, M1S primer introduced barcodes and 2-4 random bases.

The V call is TRBV6-1, the J call TRBJ2-3, with D possibly matching TRBD1 (6 bases). The clonotype originates from a boy between 2 and 10 years old in good health. The sequencing input was blood. In DNA, the CDR3 is TGTGCCAGCAGTGAAAGGCGGCAGGGGAGCACAGATACGCAGTATTTT. Its translation: CASSERRQGSTDTQYF.